This TCR beta chain is from a study of blood T cell repertoires in COVID-19. Study information: Whether acute or convalescent, the COVID-19 samples came from the United States, Italy and Spain. Sources were T cells, B-cell-depleted T cells, or PBMCs; the material itself was cDNA or gDNA.

Original analysis: Reference gene primer amplification gave nucleated cell count estimates. Assay used: immunoSEQ multiplex PCR; TCRdb lists only in-frame clones, some missing. That table supplies the V and J calls and clone size; D and trimming were determined from the DNA. The table lists 400,000 to 550,000 clones, around 89% of them singletons. The ends lost 5 bases at V and 2 bases at J; junction bases unmatched: 7. This CDR3 region has 15 residues. Per the germline V gene, CDR1 is MNHEY and CDR2 is SMNVEV (reference sequence). On this clone itself: Within the sample, other DNA sequences also encode this same CDR3.

Sequenced input: peripheral blood. The chain recombines TRBV27 with TRBJ2-7; TRBD1 aligns across 9 bases. The origin of this receptor is a woman in her 30s with acute or convalescent COVID-19. This CDR3 is CASSLAGTGTYEQYF. The CDR3 coding sequence is TGTGCCAGCAGTCTTGCCGGGACAGGGACCTACGAGCAGTACTTC.